The rows below give T cell receptor beta chains drawn from one sample of a study of T cells expressing NK-cell markers. Reprocessing the 5' RACE reads, TCRdb reports a single entry for every CDR3 protein and omits DNA. Its table records about 460,000 distinct CDR3 sequences. Material for sequencing was blood T cells: a sorted CD56 or NKG2C T cell subset, CD4+ or CD8+ T cells, or bulk PBMC T cells (not recorded which). The source of these receptors is a woman aged 50 to 65 in good health. The CDR3 runs from the conserved cysteine through the conserved F or W. The order of the fields is J gene, V gene, CDR3 protein.

J gene: TRBJ2-1; V gene: TRBV2; CDR3 protein: CASSVLGRGGDNEQFF
J gene: TRBJ2-1; V gene: TRBV12-3/TRBV12-4; CDR3 protein: CASSRIAAGDEQFF
J gene: TRBJ2-2; V gene: TRBV12-3/TRBV12-4; CDR3 protein: CASSPVITGELFF
J gene: TRBJ1-2; V gene: TRBV25-1; CDR3 protein: CASRDRGYYGYTF
J gene: TRBJ1-3; V gene: TRBV6-1; CDR3 protein: CASRKSGNTIYF
J gene: TRBJ1-4; V gene: TRBV5-1; CDR3 protein: CASSRTQQGEKLFF
J gene: TRBJ2-7; V gene: TRBV6-5; CDR3 protein: CATTLGGRGASYEQYF
J gene: TRBJ2-4; V gene: TRBV10-3; CDR3 protein: CAISGGVADGKLAKNIQYF
J gene: TRBJ2-2; V gene: TRBV20-1; CDR3 protein: CSARDPLAGSANTGELFF
J gene: TRBJ2-3; V gene: TRBV20-1; CDR3 protein: CSASGFKDTQYF
J gene: TRBJ1-2; V gene: TRBV29-1; CDR3 protein: CSVDGTGQGGYTF
J gene: TRBJ2-1; V gene: TRBV12-3/TRBV12-4; CDR3 protein: CASSSLLGNEQFF
J gene: TRBJ1-6; V gene: TRBV29-1; CDR3 protein: CSAGTGLNSPLHF
J gene: TRBJ1-1; V gene: TRBV7-2; CDR3 protein: CASSPGLAGVTNTEAFF
J gene: TRBJ2-1; V gene: TRBV29-1; CDR3 protein: CNGGSLTFGEQFF
J gene: TRBJ2-7; V gene: TRBV20-1; CDR3 protein: CSARDRAGGIYEQYF
J gene: TRBJ2-1; V gene: TRBV30; CDR3 protein: CAWSGLAGGGEQFF
J gene: TRBJ2-1; V gene: TRBV5-1; CDR3 protein: CASRQISGTVRTDEQFF
J gene: TRBJ2-2; V gene: TRBV12-5; CDR3 protein: CASGSSGQGSTGELFF
J gene: TRBJ2-2; V gene: TRBV6-5; CDR3 protein: CASSQGQFTGELFF
J gene: TRBJ1-1; V gene: TRBV6-4; CDR3 protein: CASSLTPITEAFF
J gene: TRBJ2-1; V gene: TRBV7-8; CDR3 protein: CASSFHTPGTTQFF
J gene: TRBJ2-2; V gene: TRBV4-1; CDR3 protein: CASSPPGQGNGELFF
J gene: TRBJ2-7; V gene: TRBV20-1; CDR3 protein: CSAQDPGRTNYEQYF
J gene: TRBJ2-2; V gene: TRBV12-3/TRBV12-4; CDR3 protein: CASTLSGGAATGELFF
J gene: TRBJ2-3; V gene: TRBV6-1; CDR3 protein: CASGDPLDTQYF
J gene: TRBJ2-5; V gene: TRBV9; CDR3 protein: CASSLRGHQETQYF
J gene: TRBJ2-7; V gene: TRBV6-6; CDR3 protein: CASSAGTGVFYEQYF
J gene: TRBJ1-4; V gene: TRBV12-3/TRBV12-4; CDR3 protein: CASSFWGRDRGEKLFF
J gene: TRBJ1-6; V gene: TRBV6-4; CDR3 protein: CASSEMLGGNSPLHF
J gene: TRBJ2-5; V gene: TRBV9; CDR3 protein: CASSVDSQETQYF
J gene: TRBJ2-2; V gene: TRBV5-1; CDR3 protein: CASSSRLNTGELFF
J gene: TRBJ1-5; V gene: TRBV29-1; CDR3 protein: CSAYTQGSNQPQHF
J gene: TRBJ2-3; V gene: TRBV10-2; CDR3 protein: CASSVLAGATDTQYF
J gene: TRBJ2-1; V gene: TRBV5-1; CDR3 protein: CASSPVSGSSSYNEQFF
J gene: TRBJ2-1; V gene: TRBV20-1; CDR3 protein: CSATGRTSGNEQFF
J gene: TRBJ1-2; V gene: TRBV3-1; CDR3 protein: CASSQSTAGSNGYTF
J gene: TRBJ2-1; V gene: TRBV20-1; CDR3 protein: CSAQTSGRPLEQFF
J gene: TRBJ1-5; V gene: TRBV29-1; CDR3 protein: CSVVLGQGDNQPQHF
J gene: TRBJ2-1; V gene: TRBV20-1; CDR3 protein: CSARDGGRALSSYNEQFF